The TCR beta chain described here comes from a study of cytomegalovirus exposure and HLA in healthy donors. PCR involved 60 Vbeta and 13 Jbeta primers. Profiling relied on immunoSEQ multiplex PCR, and the TCRdb table lists in-frame clones only, not all of them. The table has roughly 120,000 clones, 78% seen once. The CDR3 is made up of 11 amino acids. About this clone: Its target is unknown.

Findings and caveats of the study: A later analysis linked around 15,000 TCR beta sequences to HLA alleles at 0.05 false discovery rate. In a later analysis, a missense DCLRE1C variant was linked to TCR beta V- and J-gene trimming. Specificity of a few CMV-associated chains for CMV antigens was verified in vitro.

This chain links TRBV23-1 with TRBJ2-7; 10 bases map to TRBD1. TRBV23-1 is known as an ORF, though its function is uncertain. This TCR came from a woman aged 25 to 45 in good health and CMV-seropositive. Sequencing was carried out using PBMCs. The CDR3 nucleotides read TGCGGGGGACAGGGGAGGTACGAGCAGTACTTC. It codes for CGGQGRYEQYF.